This is a list of T cell receptor beta chains from one sample in a study of CD8+CD57+ T cells in acquired aplastic anemia. TCRdb re-derived calls from the reads in MiXCR, one entry per CDR3 protein. The sample contains about 130,000 distinct CDR3 sequences, 40% to 60% of which appear only once. Input material: sorted CD4+, CD8+, or CD8+CD57+ T cells (not recorded which) from PBMCs. The receptors originated from a human donor in good health, serving as a control. Each CDR3 is given with its conserved first and last residue. The D gene is left open where the match is weak. A clone size is listed for some rows: how often the clone was seen (once, few, many), or a class if it is expanded.

d_call | clone_size | j_call | v_call | cdr3_nt | cdr3_aa
. | . | TRBJ2-5 | TRBV2 | TGTGCCACCAGTGCCCCGGGACACCAAGAGACCCAGTACTTC | CATSAPGHQETQYF
TRBD2 | . | TRBJ2-1 | TRBV2 | TGTGCCAGCAGTCCTAGCGGGGGGGCCAGGGAGCAGTTCTTC | CASSPSGGAREQFF
TRBD2 | many | TRBJ2-3 | TRBV12-3/TRBV12-4 | TGTGCCAGCAGGGAACTAGCGGGGGGGCTCACAGATACGCAGTATTTT | CASRELAGGLTDTQYF
. | . | TRBJ1-4 | TRBV6-2/TRBV6-3 | TGTGCCAGCTCCCCAGGCCGGATTAATGAAAAACTGTTTTTT | CASSPGRINEKLFF
TRBD1 | few | TRBJ1-1 | TRBV6-2/TRBV6-3 | TGTGCCAGCAGTTACTCGATCAGGACAGGGGGCACTGAAGCTTTCTTT | CASSYSIRTGGTEAFF
. | few | TRBJ1-5 | TRBV30 | TGTGCCTGGAGTGTTGGAGGGGCTGGCAATCAGCCCCAGCATTTT | CAWSVGGAGNQPQHF
. | . | TRBJ2-7 | TRBV20-1 | TGCAGTGCACCTTCGGGGGTCTCAACCTACGAGCAGTACTTC | CSAPSGVSTYEQYF
TRBD1 | . | TRBJ2-3 | TRBV29-1 | TGCAGCGTTGAAGAATATAAGGCCGGGGACAGATTCACAGATACGCAGTATTTT | CSVEEYKAGDRFTDTQYF
. | many | TRBJ2-1 | TRBV5-1 | TGCGCCAGCAGCCAACAGGGACCCTACAATGAGCAGTTCTTC | CASSQQGPYNEQFF
. | . | TRBJ1-1 | TRBV2 | TGTGCCAGCCTAGTGGGGGCTGGAATCGGTACTGAAGCTTTCTTT | CASLVGAGIGTEAFF
. | . | TRBJ1-1 | TRBV2 | TGTGCCAGCAGTGATCCCCCTGACGGGAACACTGAAGCTTTCTTT | CASSDPPDGNTEAFF
. | many | TRBJ2-2 | TRBV11-1 | TGTGCCAGCAGCTTTCCCTCGACAGGTCCCATGGGCGGGGAGCTGTTTTTT | CASSFPSTGPMGGELFF
. | . | TRBJ1-6 | TRBV10-3 | TGTGCCATCAGTGATTACACCACGAATTCACCCCTCCACTTT | CAISDYTTNSPLHF
TRBD1 | . | TRBJ1-2 | TRBV13 | TGTGCCAGCAGCGAAGCTTACAGGGGCAACTATGGCTACACCTTC | CASSEAYRGNYGYTF
. | few | TRBJ1-1 | TRBV24-1 | TGTGCCACCAAACGAAACCCTAAGACAGAGGTCGACACTGAAGCTTTCTTT | CATKRNPKTEVDTEAFF
. | . | TRBJ2-6 | TRBV7-6 | TGTGCCAGCAGCTCTTTGGCAGGGGACATTTCTGGGGCCAACGTCCTGACTTTC | CASSSLAGDISGANVLTF
. | . | TRBJ1-2 | TRBV25-1 | TGTGCCAGCAGTGATCCAATGAACTATGGCTACACCTTC | CASSDPMNYGYTF
. | . | TRBJ2-3 | TRBV2 | TGTGCCAGCAGTGCAATAGTGGATACGCAGTATTTT | CASSAIVDTQYF
. | . | TRBJ2-7 | TRBV25-1 | TGTGCCAGCAGTGACGTCGGGGCAGGGTCCACCTACGAGCAGTACTTC | CASSDVGAGSTYEQYF
TRBD2 | . | TRBJ2-7 | TRBV11-3 | TGTGCCAGCAGCGTTGAGCGGGGGCCCACCTACGAGCAGTACTTC | CASSVERGPTYEQYF
. | . | TRBJ2-3 | TRBV18 | TGTGCCAACTCAATACTACGGACAACTGATACGCAGTATTTT | CANSILRTTDTQYF
TRBD2 | many | TRBJ2-1 | TRBV20-1 | TGCAGTCCCGGACTAGCAACGGGGAATGAGCAGTTCTTC | CSPGLATGNEQFF
. | . | TRBJ1-2 | TRBV7-2 | TGTGCCAGCAGCTTTACAGGGAGGATGGACTATGGCTACACCTTC | CASSFTGRMDYGYTF
. | . | TRBJ1-2 | TRBV2 | TGTGCCAGCACCCCGACTAGCGGGTACGGCTACACCTTC | CASTPTSGYGYTF
. | few | TRBJ2-1 | TRBV9 | TGTGCCAGCAGCGTAGGACTTATAGGGGGGCCTGGCGCCAAAACAATGGGTGAGCAGTTCTTC | CASSVGLIGGPGAKTMGEQFF
. | . | TRBJ1-1 | TRBV29-1 | TGCAGCGTAGGGAGGACGGGGACTGAAGCTTTCTTT | CSVGRTGTEAFF
TRBD2 | . | TRBJ2-3 | TRBV10-3 | TGTGCCATCAGGAGACTAGCGGGAGGCGCAGATACGCAGTATTTT | CAIRRLAGGADTQYF
. | . | TRBJ2-6 | TRBV15 | TGTGCCACCAGCTTTACAGGGAGCTCTGGGGCCAACGTCCTGACTTTC | CATSFTGSSGANVLTF
. | . | TRBJ2-7 | TRBV2 | TGTGCCAGCAACGACGGGGGCGCCTACGAGCAGTACTTC | CASNDGGAYEQYF
. | many | TRBJ2-7 | TRBV6-1 | TGTGCCAGCAGGACTCGGACGAGAGTCGGCGAGCAGTACTTC | CASRTRTRVGEQYF
TRBD2 | few | TRBJ2-7 | TRBV4-2 | TGTGCCAGCAGCCAAACCGCTAGCGGGGGGGGGGACGAGCGGTACTTC | CASSQTASGGGDERYF
. | many | TRBJ2-7 | TRBV30 | TGTGCCTGGACTACGACAGGCAGCTCCTACGAGCAGTACTTC | CAWTTTGSSYEQYF
TRBD1 | . | TRBJ1-2 | TRBV10-3 | TGTGCCATCAGTGAGGCTTGGGACAGCTATGGCTACACCTTC | CAISEAWDSYGYTF